Listed below are T cell receptor beta chains from one sample, sequenced in a study of cytomegalovirus exposure and HLA in healthy donors. The method was immunoSEQ multiplex PCR; TCRdb's version includes in-frame clones alone and lacks a portion of them. This sample has some 120,000 clones; around 72% occur once, and the top ten carry 9% to 9.5%. The sequencing sample was made of PBMCs. These receptors were collected from a woman aged 50 to 60 in good health and CMV-seropositive. CDR3s include the opening cysteine and the closing phenylalanine or tryptophan. D genes are given only for firm matches. The size of a clone is reported for some rows only, either as once, few or many, or as a class for expanded clones.

V gene	clone size	J gene	D gene	CDR3 protein	CDR3 DNA
TRBV7-3	-	TRBJ2-1	-	CASSLGQDEQFF	TGTGCCAGCAGCTTGGGGCAAGATGAGCAGTTCTTC
TRBV6-5	-	TRBJ1-5	-	CASSYSGASNQPQHF	TGTGCCAGCAGTTACTCAGGGGCTAGCAATCAGCCCCAGCATTTT
TRBV6-1	-	TRBJ1-1	-	CASLPGGDRYTEAFF	TGTGCCAGCCTCCCGGGGGGGGATAGGTACACTGAAGCTTTCTTT
TRBV30	-	TRBJ1-1	-	CAWSVQTGYTEAFF	TGTGCCTGGAGTGTACAAACAGGGTACACTGAAGCTTTCTTT
TRBV30	-	TRBJ2-7	-	CAWSPFGTSLSEQYF	TGTGCCTGGAGTCCTTTCGGGACATCCCTTAGCGAGCAGTACTTC
TRBV6-1	-	TRBJ1-2	-	CASSEAWGGYGYTF	TGTGCCAGCAGTGAAGCTTGGGGGGGCTATGGCTACACCTTC
TRBV7-9	-	TRBJ2-7	TRBD1	CASSHGGRGLYEQYF	TGTGCCAGCAGCCACGGAGGCAGGGGGCTATACGAGCAGTACTTC
TRBV5-1	-	TRBJ2-7	-	CASSLLQGVEQYF	TGCGCCAGCAGCTTGCTACAGGGTGTCGAGCAGTACTTC
TRBV5-1	-	TRBJ2-3	TRBD1	CASMTGGTPDTQYF	TGCGCCAGCATGACAGGGGGTACCCCAGATACGCAGTATTTT
TRBV4-1	-	TRBJ2-5	-	CASSQELRVPYQETQYF	TGCGCCAGCAGCCAAGAATTGCGCGTCCCGTACCAAGAGACCCAGTACTTC
TRBV6-5	-	TRBJ1-5	-	CASSYKGVHQPQHF	TGTGCCAGCAGTTACAAAGGAGTGCATCAGCCCCAGCATTTT
TRBV27	-	TRBJ1-1	TRBD1	CASSADRSSFMNTEAFF	TGTGCCAGCAGCGCGGACAGGTCCTCCTTCATGAACACTGAAGCTTTCTTT
TRBV10-3	few	TRBJ2-3	TRBD1	CAISNQGVRADTQYF	TGTGCCATCAGTAATCAGGGGGTAAGGGCAGATACGCAGTATTTT
TRBV6-5	-	TRBJ1-4	TRBD1	CASSFRQGLEEKLFF	TGTGCCAGCAGTTTCCGACAGGGATTGGAAGAAAAACTGTTTTTT
TRBV5-4	few	TRBJ1-2	TRBD1	CASSSGQGASYGYTF	TGTGCCAGCAGCTCGGGACAGGGGGCGAGCTATGGCTACACCTTC
TRBV29-1	-	TRBJ2-5	TRBD1	CSVRQGQETQYF	TGCAGCGTGAGACAGGGCCAAGAGACCCAGTACTTC
TRBV28	-	TRBJ1-3	-	CASSFGAARNTIYF	TGTGCCAGCAGTTTTGGAGCAGCCCGAAACACCATATATTTT
TRBV20-1	-	TRBJ2-1	-	CSATPYNEQFF	TGCAGTGCTACCCCGTACAATGAGCAGTTCTTC
TRBV13	-	TRBJ2-7	TRBD2	CASSSGTSGSYEQYF	TGTGCCAGCAGCTCGGGGACTAGCGGCTCCTACGAGCAGTACTTC
TRBV29-1	-	TRBJ2-7	TRBD2	CSVEDSLAGGYEQYF	TGCAGCGTTGAAGACTCACTAGCGGGGGGCTACGAGCAGTACTTC
TRBV18	-	TRBJ1-1	-	CASRSQENTEAFF	TGTGCCAGCCGTTCACAGGAGAACACTGAAGCTTTCTTT
TRBV7-7	-	TRBJ2-5	-	CASSLEAGQQETQYF	TGTGCTAGCAGCTTAGAGGCGGGACAGCAAGAGACCCAGTACTTC
TRBV7-8	-	TRBJ1-2	-	CASSLVASRLNYGYTF	TGTGCCAGCAGCTTAGTCGCCAGTAGACTTAACTATGGCTACACCTTC
TRBV11-2	-	TRBJ2-7	TRBD1	CASSLGTGDLYEQYF	TGTGCCAGCAGCTTAGGGACAGGGGACCTCTACGAGCAGTACTTC
TRBV2	-	TRBJ2-3	-	CASATATSTDTQYF	TGTGCCAGTGCGACAGCAACTAGCACAGATACGCAGTATTTT
TRBV6-6	-	TRBJ1-2	-	CASSYSQTLNYGYTF	TGTGCCAGCAGTTACTCCCAGACACTTAACTATGGCTACACCTTC
TRBV11-2	-	TRBJ2-7	-	CASSSTRPNYEQYF	TGTGCCAGCAGTTCGACTAGACCTAACTACGAGCAGTACTTC
TRBV7-2	-	TRBJ1-2	TRBD1	CASRRRGQNYGYTF	TGTGCCAGCAGGCGGAGGGGGCAGAACTATGGCTACACCTTC
TRBV5-1	-	TRBJ2-1	TRBD2	CASSPGLAGPSSYNEQFF	TGCGCCAGTTCCCCGGGACTAGCGGGGCCCAGCTCCTACAATGAGCAGTTCTTC
TRBV7-8	-	TRBJ2-7	-	CASSAISGLEQYF	TGTGCCAGCAGCGCCATTAGTGGTCTGGAGCAGTACTTC
TRBV6-6	-	TRBJ2-3	TRBD2	CASRLMTSGSTDTQYF	TGTGCCAGCAGGCTTATGACTAGCGGGAGTACAGATACGCAGTATTTT
TRBV5-4	-	TRBJ2-1	TRBD1	CASSADRDYNEQFF	TGTGCCAGCAGCGCGGACAGGGACTACAATGAGCAGTTCTTC
TRBV30	-	TRBJ2-2	TRBD2	CAWSVMGLDLPGELFF	TGTGCCTGGAGTGTTATGGGACTAGATCTGCCCGGGGAGCTGTTTTTT
TRBV5-1	-	TRBJ2-3	-	CASSSPESGDTQYF	TGCGCCAGCAGCTCCCCTGAGTCCGGGGATACGCAGTATTTT
TRBV9	-	TRBJ2-7	-	CASSFDIQGYEQYF	TGTGCCAGCAGCTTCGACATTCAGGGCTACGAGCAGTACTTC
TRBV12-5	-	TRBJ2-3	TRBD2	CASAITGTSGGPADTQYF	TGTGCTAGTGCCATAACCGGGACTAGCGGGGGCCCCGCAGATACGCAGTATTTT
TRBV25-1	-	TRBJ1-4	-	CASSPGGGRNEKLFF	TGTGCCAGCAGCCCCGGCGGGGGCCGTAATGAAAAACTGTTTTTT
TRBV27	-	TRBJ1-2	TRBD1	CASSPRDRALYGYTF	TGTGCCAGCAGTCCTCGGGACAGGGCATTGTATGGCTACACCTTC
TRBV2	-	TRBJ2-1	-	CASSASASYNEQFF	TGTGCCAGCAGCGCTAGCGCCAGCTACAATGAGCAGTTCTTC
TRBV5-1	-	TRBJ2-7	-	CASKATAGLYEQYF	TGCGCCAGCAAGGCCACAGCAGGACTTTACGAGCAGTACTTC
TRBV2	-	TRBJ1-6	-	CASSEGGQGKTPLHF	TGTGCCAGCAGTGAAGGGGGCCAGGGCAAGACACCCCTCCACTTT
TRBV6-6	-	TRBJ2-7	TRBD1	CASSRDRARSYEQYF	TGTGCCAGCAGTCGGGACAGGGCGCGATCCTACGAGCAGTACTTC
TRBV7-9	-	TRBJ1-1	-	CASDSGFMNTEAFF	TGTGCCAGCGACTCAGGGTTTATGAACACTGAAGCTTTCTTT
TRBV5-5	-	TRBJ1-5	-	CASSLRESNQPQHF	TGTGCCAGCAGCTTGCGGGAGAGCAATCAGCCCCAGCATTTT
TRBV5-1	-	TRBJ1-1	-	CASSLDAGAVNTEAFF	TGCGCCAGCAGCTTGGATGCTGGGGCAGTGAACACTGAAGCTTTCTTT
TRBV5-1	-	TRBJ1-4	TRBD1	CASRPDRRFEKLFF	TGCGCCAGCAGACCGGACAGGCGTTTCGAAAAACTGTTTTTT
TRBV10-2	-	TRBJ2-1	TRBD2	CASSEVLAGGDEQFF	TGCGCCAGCAGTGAGGTGCTAGCGGGAGGTGATGAGCAGTTCTTC
TRBV14	few	TRBJ2-7	-	CASSRTRTKGDEQYF	TGTGCCAGCAGCCGGACCCGGACTAAGGGCGACGAGCAGTACTTC
TRBV14	-	TRBJ1-1	TRBD1	CASSSHSTGRTEAFF	TGTGCCAGCAGCTCGCATTCGACAGGGAGGACTGAAGCTTTCTTT